This TCR beta chain was sequenced during a study of identical twins. Whole-study findings and limits: Instead of following the same donors, the conclusions were based on cross-sectional statistical analysis. Invariant T cells like MAIT and iNKT could partly confound the zero-insertion analyses. Models underestimated out-of-frame TCR alpha sharing in monozygotic twins.

Germline values: CDR1 SGHVS, CDR2 FNYEAQ. V lost 5 bases, J lost 5 bases, and 18 bases lay in between. CDR3 length: 15 residues. A few counts support this clonotype. The antigen remains undetermined. A universal primer site was incorporated via template switching, and the cDNA contained unique molecular identifiers. One entry per CDR3 protein, called by TCRdb with MiXCR from the 5' RACE reads. The sample yields roughly 690,000 distinct CDR3 sequences, 5.5% to 7.5% seen once. The clonotype originates from a young man in good health. The chain uses TRBV7-6 and TRBJ2-5, with D uncertain. The sample consisted of naive T cells sorted from blood. For the CDR3, the DNA is TGTGCCAGCAGCAAGTCACGTGGGGTCGGGGAGACCCAGTACTTC. It translates to CASSKSRGVGETQYF.